This T cell receptor beta chain came from a study of response to subunit inactivated influenza vaccine. MiXCR, applied by TCRdb to the RT-PCR reads, yields one record per CDR3 protein. The table shows 500,000 to 600,000 distinct CDR3 sequences, with 13% occurring only once. Turning to this clonotype: Its antigen remains unidentified.

Study-wide results and limits: Authors suggested each seasonal flu vaccination may recruit only limited numbers of new T cells.

The sequence derives from a man aged 50 or older who received an inactivated influenza vaccine. The specimen was PBMCs from blood, collected 45 days after vaccination.

CDR3 amino acids: CASMEGGQETQYF. The CDR3, as DNA: TGCGCCAGCATGGAAGGGGGCCAAGAGACCCAGTACTTC. V and J are TRBV10-2 and TRBJ2-5; tentatively, D is TRBD1 (6 bases). The CDR3 is made up of 13 amino acids. Germline V gene lookup returns CDR1 WSHSY and CDR2 SAAADI. Trimming cost V 7 bases and J 1 base, with 10 bases left between them.